These 4 T cell receptor beta chains were all obtained from the same sample, sequenced in a study of blood T cell repertoires in COVID-19. Produced via immunoSEQ multiplex PCR; TCRdb's table is partial and in-frame only. The repertoire holds 200,000 to 250,000 clones, with approximately 89% as singletons. The sample taken for sequencing was peripheral blood. These receptors all come from a woman aged 40-49 years with acute or convalescent COVID-19.

The chain combines TRBV15 with TRBJ2-2; 8 positions match TRBD2. The germline gives CDR1 LNHNV, CDR2 YYDKDF (reference sequence). V lost 2 bases, J lost 1 base, and 0 bases stayed unmatched. CDR3 size: 15 residues. As DNA, the CDR3 is TGTGCCACCAGCAGACTAGCGGGGAACACCGGGGAGCTGTTTTTT. Protein product: CATSRLAGNTGELFF.

V usage is TRBV20-1 and J usage is TRBJ1-2; 7 nucleotides match TRBD1. The CDR3 loop spans 15 amino acids. Germline V gene data show CDR1 as DFQATT and CDR2 as SNEGSKA (reference sequence). Unmatched junction bases numbered 14, after V lost 3 bases and J lost 7 bases. CDR3 residues: CSASDPKDRRSGYTF. CDR3 DNA: TGCAGTGCTAGTGACCCCAAGGACAGGAGGAGTGGCTACACCTTC.

This clone was seen a handful of times. This chain connects TRBV11-2 to TRBJ1-6; TRBD1 agrees at 7 bases. With V trimmed by 0 bases and J by 6 bases, 2 bases remained unmatched. The germline gives CDR1 SGHAT, CDR2 FQNNGV. The CDR3 spans 15 residues. CDR3 amino acids: CASSLDRDSNSPLHF. The DNA of the CDR3 is TGTGCCAGCAGCTTAGATCGGGACAGTAATTCACCCCTCCACTTT.

V gene TRBV10-3 combines with J gene TRBJ1-4; 7 bases map to TRBD1. This CDR3 is 14 amino acids long. Germline CDR1 ENHRY, CDR2 SYGVKD. J gave up 8 bases and V 8 bases, and 11 bases lay outside the gene matches. The CDR3 reads CAIGTGQRNEKLFF. The CDR3 DNA reads as TGTGCCATCGGGACGGGACAGAGAAACGAAAAACTGTTTTTT.